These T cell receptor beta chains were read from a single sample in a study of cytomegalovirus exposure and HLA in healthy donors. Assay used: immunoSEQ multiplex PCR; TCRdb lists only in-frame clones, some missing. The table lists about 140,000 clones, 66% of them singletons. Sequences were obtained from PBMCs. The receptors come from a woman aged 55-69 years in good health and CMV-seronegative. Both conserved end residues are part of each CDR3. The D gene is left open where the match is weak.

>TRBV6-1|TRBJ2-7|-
CASSPLAKSYEQYF
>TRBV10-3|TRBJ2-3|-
CAAPRITDTQYF
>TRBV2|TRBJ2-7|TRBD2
CASKSGLAVYEQYF
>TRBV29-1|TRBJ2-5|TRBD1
CSDYYGTAQETQYF
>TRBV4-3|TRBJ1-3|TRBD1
CASSQGTPAGTGPGNTIYF
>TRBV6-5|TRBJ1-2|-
CASRRGLNYGYTF
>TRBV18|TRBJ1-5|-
CASSGSAHSNQPQHF
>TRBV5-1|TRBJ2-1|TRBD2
CASSPWGTGGTSGSWFF
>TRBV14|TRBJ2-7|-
CASSQSGQRGGPEQYF
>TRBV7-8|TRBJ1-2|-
CASSLGQSYGYTF
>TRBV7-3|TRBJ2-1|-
CASSLNSMEQFF
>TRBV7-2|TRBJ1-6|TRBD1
CASSLRQGEGPPLHF
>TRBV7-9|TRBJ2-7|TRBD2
CSSSSAGVPEQYF
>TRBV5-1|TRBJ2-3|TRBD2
CASSLLAGLAPDTQYF
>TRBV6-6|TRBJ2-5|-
CASMSMVREETQYF
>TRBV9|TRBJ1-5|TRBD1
CASSATGAKDQPQHF
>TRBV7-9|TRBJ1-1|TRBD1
CASSRGQGGTEAFF
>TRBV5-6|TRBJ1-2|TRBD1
CASSLRTGVLGGYTF
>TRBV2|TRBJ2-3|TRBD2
CASSRLAGGTDTQYF
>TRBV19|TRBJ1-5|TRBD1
CASSIVRQGNQPQHF
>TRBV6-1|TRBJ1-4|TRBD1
CASSAGQGSNEKLFF
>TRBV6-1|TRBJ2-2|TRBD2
CASSSRLAPGELFF
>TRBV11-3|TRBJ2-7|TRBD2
CARISGVHEQYF
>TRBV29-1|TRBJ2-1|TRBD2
CSVEVGTSGEQFF
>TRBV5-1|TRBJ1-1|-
CASSLTTDREAFF
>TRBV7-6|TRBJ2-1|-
CASGSSGRGRGEQFF
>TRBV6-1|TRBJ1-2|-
CASSGAGSYGYTF
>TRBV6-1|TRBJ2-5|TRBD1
CASNGQGETQYF
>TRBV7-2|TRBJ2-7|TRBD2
CASSLWTSVYEQYF
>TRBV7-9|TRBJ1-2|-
CSSSLHRSHYGYTF
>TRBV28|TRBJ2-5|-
CASSPPPGGRETQYF
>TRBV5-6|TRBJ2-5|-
CASSWGTGGFQETQYF
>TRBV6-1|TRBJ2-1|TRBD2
CASSRSSGGNEQFF
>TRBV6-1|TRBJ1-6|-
CASSAVARGNSPLHF
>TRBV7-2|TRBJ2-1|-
CASSARPGAEQFF
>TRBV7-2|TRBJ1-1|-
CASTLQGNTEAFF
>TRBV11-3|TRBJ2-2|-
CASSRNTGELFF
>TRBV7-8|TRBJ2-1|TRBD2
CASSPKSGGSGNEQFF
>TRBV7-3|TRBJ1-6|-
CASSLGGWNSPLHF
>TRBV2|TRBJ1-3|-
CASSATVSLSGNTIYF
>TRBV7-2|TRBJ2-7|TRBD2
CASSLAASGAPYEQYF
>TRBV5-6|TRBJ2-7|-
CASSPQGLTSYEQYF
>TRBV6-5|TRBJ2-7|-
CASSYLRLGLAYEQYF
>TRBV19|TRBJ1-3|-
CASNQGTSGNTIYF
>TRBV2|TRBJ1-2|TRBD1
CASRKGGQNYGYTF
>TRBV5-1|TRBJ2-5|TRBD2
CASSPGLAGAETQYF
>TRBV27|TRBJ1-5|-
CASREPLRAGASQPQHF
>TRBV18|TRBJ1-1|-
CASSPGAETREAFF
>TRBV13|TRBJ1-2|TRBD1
CASSSGQGDSGYTF
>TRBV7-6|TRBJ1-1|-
CASSSTPRNTEAFF
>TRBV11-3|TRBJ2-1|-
CASSHDRLPYNEQFF
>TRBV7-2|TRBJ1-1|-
CASSSRGRNTEAFF
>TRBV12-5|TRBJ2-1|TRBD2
CASGLGTSGVNEQFF
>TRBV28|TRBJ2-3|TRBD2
CASSPRASGSTDTQYF
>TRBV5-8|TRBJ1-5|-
CASGGGNQPQHF